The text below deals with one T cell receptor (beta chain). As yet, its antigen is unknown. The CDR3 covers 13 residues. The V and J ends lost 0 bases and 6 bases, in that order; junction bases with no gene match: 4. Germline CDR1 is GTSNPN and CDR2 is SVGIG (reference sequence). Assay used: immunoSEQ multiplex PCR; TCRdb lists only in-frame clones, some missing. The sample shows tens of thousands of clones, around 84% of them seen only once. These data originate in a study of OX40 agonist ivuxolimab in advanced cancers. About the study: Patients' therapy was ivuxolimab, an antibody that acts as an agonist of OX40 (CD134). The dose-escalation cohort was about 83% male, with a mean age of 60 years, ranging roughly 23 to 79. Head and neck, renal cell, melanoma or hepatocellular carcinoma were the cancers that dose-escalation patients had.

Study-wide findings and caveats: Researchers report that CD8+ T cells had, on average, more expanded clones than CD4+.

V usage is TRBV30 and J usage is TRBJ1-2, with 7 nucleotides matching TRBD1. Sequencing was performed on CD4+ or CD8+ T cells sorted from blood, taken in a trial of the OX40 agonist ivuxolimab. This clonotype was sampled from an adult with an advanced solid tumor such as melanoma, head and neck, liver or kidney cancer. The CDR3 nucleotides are TGTGCCTGGAGTGTAAAGGGGGCTCATGGCTACACCTTC. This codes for CAWSVKGAHGYTF.